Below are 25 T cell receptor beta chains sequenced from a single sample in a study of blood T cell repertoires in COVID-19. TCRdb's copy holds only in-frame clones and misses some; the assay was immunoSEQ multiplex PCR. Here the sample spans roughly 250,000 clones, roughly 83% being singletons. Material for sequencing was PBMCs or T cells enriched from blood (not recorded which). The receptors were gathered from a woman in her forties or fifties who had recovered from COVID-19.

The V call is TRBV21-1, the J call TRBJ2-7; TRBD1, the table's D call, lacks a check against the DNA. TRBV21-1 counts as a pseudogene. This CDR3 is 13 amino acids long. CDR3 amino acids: CASMTGEVYEQYF. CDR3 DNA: TGTGCCAGCATGACAGGGGAAGTCTACGAGCAGTACTTC.

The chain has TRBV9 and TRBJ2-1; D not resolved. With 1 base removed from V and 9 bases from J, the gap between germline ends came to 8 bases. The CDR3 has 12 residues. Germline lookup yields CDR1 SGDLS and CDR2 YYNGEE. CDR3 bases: TGTGCCAGCAGCGTATTCTCCGGTGAGCAGTTCTTC. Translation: CASSVFSGEQFF.

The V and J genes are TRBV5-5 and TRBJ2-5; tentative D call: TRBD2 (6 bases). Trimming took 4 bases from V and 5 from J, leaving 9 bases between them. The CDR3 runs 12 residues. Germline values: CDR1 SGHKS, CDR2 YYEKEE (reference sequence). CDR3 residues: CASSPRGETQYF. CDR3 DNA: TGTGCCAGCAGCCCCCGGGGGGAGACCCAGTACTTC.

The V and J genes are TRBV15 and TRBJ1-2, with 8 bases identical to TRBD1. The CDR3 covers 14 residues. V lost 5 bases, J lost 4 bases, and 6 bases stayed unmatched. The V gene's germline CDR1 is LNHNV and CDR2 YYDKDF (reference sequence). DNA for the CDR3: TGTGCCACCAGCGGAAGGACAGGGAGCTATGGCTACACCTTC. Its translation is CATSGRTGSYGYTF. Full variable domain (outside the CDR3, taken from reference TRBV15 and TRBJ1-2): DAMVIQNPRYQVTQFGKPVTLSCSQTLNHNVMYWYQQKSSQAPKLLFHYYDKDFNNEADTPDNFQSRRPNTSFCFLDIRSPGLGDTAMYLCATSGRTGSYGYTFGSGTRLTVV.

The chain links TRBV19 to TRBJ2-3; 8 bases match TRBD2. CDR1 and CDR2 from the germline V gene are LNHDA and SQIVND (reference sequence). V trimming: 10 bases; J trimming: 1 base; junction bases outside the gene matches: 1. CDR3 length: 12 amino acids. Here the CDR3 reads CATGGGTDTQYF. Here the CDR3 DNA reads TGTGCCACCGGGGGGGGCACAGATACGCAGTATTTT.

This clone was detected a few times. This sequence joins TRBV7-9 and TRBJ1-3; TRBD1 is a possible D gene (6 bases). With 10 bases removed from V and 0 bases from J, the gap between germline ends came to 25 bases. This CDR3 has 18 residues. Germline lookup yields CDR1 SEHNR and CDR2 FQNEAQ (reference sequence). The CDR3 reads CANSRGTRDPHSGNTIYF. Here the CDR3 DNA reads TGTGCCAATTCCCGAGGGACAAGAGACCCTCACTCTGGAAACACCATATATTTT.

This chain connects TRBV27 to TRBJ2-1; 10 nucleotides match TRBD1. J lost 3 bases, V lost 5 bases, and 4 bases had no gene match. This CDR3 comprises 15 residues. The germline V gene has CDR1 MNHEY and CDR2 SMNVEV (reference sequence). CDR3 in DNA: TGTGCCAGCAGTCCCAGGACAGGGGGCTACAATGAGCAGTTCTTC. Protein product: CASSPRTGGYNEQFF.

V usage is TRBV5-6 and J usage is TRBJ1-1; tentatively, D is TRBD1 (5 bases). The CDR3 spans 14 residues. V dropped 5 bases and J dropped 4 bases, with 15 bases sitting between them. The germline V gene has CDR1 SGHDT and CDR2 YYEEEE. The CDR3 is CASRTTGGSTEAFF. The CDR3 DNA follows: TGTGCCAGCAGGACGACTGGGGGGAGCACTGAAGCTTTCTTT. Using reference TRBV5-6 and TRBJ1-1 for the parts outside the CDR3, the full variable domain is DAGVTQSPTHLIKTRGQQVTLRCSPKSGHDTVSWYQQALGQGPQFIFQYYEEEERQRGNFPDRFSGHQFPNYSSELNVNALLLGDSALYLCASRTTGGSTEAFFGQGTRLTVV.

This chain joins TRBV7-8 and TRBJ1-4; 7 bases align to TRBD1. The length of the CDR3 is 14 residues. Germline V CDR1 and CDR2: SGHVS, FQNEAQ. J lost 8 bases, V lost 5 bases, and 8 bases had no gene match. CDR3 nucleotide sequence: TGTGCCAGCAGCATCGACAGGGCGGCCGAAAAACTGTTTTTT. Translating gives CASSIDRAAEKLFF. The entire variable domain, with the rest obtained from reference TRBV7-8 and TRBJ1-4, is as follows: GAGVSQSPRYKVAKRGQDVALRCDPISGHVSLFWYQQALGQGPEFLTYFQNEAQLDKSGLPSDRFFAERPEGSVSTLKIQRTQQEDSAVYLCASSIDRAAEKLFFGSGTQLSVL.

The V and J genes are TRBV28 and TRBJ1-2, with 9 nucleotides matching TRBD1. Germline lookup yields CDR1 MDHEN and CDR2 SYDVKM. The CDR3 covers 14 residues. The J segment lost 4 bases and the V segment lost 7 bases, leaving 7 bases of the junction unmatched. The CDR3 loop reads CASTRDRVTYGYTF. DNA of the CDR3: TGTGCCAGCACCCGGGACAGGGTGACCTATGGCTACACCTTC.

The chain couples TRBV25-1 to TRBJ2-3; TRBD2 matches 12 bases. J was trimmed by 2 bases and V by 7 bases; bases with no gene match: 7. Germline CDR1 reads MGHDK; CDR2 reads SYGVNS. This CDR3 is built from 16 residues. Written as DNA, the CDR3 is TGTGCCAGCACCTATACTAGCGGGGGGTTCACAGATACGCAGTATTTT. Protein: CASTYTSGGFTDTQYF.

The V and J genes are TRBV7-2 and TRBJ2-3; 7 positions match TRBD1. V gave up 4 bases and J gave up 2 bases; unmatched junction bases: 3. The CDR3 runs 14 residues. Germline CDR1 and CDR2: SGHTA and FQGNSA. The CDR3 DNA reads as TGTGCCAGCAGCTGGGGACAGAACACAGATACGCAGTATTTT. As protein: CASSWGQNTDTQYF.

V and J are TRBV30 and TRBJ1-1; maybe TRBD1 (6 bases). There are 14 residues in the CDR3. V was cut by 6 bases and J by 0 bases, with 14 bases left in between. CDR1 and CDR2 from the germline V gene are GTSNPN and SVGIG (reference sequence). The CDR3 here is CACKGGPLNTEAFF. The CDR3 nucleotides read TGTGCCTGCAAGGGGGGGCCCCTGAACACTGAAGCTTTCTTT. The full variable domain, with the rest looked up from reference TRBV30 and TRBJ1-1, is SQTIHQWPATLVQPVGSPLSLECTVEGTSNPNLYWYRQAAGRGLQLLFYSVGIGQISSEVPQNLSASRPQDRQFILSSKKLLLSDSGFYLCACKGGPLNTEAFFGQGTRLTVV.

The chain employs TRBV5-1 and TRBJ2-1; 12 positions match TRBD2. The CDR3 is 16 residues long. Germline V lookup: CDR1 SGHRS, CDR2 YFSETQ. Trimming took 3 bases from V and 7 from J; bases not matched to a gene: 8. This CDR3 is CASSSYETSGSNEQFF. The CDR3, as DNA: TGCGCCAGCAGCTCGTACGAGACTAGCGGGAGTAATGAGCAGTTCTTC.

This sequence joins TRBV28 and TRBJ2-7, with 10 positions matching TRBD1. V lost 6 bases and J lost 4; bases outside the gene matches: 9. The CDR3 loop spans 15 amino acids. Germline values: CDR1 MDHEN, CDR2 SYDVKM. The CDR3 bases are TGTGCCAGCAGATCCGGGACAGGGGTAGGATACGAGCAGTACTTC. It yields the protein CASRSGTGVGYEQYF.

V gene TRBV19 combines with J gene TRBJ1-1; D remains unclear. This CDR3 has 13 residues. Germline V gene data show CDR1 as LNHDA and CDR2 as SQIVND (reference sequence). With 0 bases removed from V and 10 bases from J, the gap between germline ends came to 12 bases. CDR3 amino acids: CASSIDRASGAFF. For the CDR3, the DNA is TGTGCCAGTAGTATAGATCGAGCCAGCGGAGCTTTCTTT.

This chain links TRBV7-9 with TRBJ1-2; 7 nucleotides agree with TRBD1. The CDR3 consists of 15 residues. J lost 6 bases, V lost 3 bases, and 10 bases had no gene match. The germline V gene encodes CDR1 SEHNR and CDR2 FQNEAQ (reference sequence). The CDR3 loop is CASSFTGQFPHGYTF. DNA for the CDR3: TGTGCCAGCAGCTTTACGGGACAGTTTCCTCATGGCTACACCTTC.

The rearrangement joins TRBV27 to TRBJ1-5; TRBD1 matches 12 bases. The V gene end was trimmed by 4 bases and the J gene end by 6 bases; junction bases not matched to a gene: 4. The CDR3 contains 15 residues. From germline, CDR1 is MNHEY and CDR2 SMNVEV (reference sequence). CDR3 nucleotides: TGTGCCAGCAGTTCCGGGACAGGGGGCTTTCAGCCCCAGCATTTT. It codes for CASSSGTGGFQPQHF.

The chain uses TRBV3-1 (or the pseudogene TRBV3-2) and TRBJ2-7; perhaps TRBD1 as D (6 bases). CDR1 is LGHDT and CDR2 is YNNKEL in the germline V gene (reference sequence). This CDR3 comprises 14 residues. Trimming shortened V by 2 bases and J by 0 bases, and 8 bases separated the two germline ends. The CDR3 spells CASSQQGLSYEQYF. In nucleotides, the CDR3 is TGTGCCAGCAGCCAACAGGGGCTCTCCTACGAGCAGTACTTC.

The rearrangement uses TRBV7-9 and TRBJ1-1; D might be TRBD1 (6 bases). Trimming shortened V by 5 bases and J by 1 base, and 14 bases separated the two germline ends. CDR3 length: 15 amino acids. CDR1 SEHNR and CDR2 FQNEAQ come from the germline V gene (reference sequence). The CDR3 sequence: CASSQYVQGNTEAFF. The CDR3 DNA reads TGTGCCAGCAGCCAGTACGTACAGGGGAACACTGAAGCTTTCTTT.

CDR3 in DNA: TGCGCCAGCAGCTTCTCCCCAGGGCCAGCAGAGACCCAGTACTTC. Residues: CASSFSPGPAETQYF. The chain employs TRBV5-1 and TRBJ2-5; tentative D call: TRBD1 (5 bases). V was shortened by 2 bases and J by 4 bases, with 15 bases between the two germline ends. Germline CDR1 and CDR2: SGHRS and YFSETQ. The CDR3 is 15 amino acids.

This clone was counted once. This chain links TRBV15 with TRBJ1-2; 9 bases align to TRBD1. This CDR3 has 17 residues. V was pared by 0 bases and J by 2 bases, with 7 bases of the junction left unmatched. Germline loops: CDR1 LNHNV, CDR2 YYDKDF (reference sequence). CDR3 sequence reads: CATSREGTGTRNYGYTF. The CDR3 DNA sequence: TGTGCCACCAGCAGAGAGGGGACAGGGACTCGAAACTATGGCTACACCTTC.

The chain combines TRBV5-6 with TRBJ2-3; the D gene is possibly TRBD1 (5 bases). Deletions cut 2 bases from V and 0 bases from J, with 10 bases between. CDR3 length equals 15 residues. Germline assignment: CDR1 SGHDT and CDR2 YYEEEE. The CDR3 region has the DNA TGTGCCAGCAGCTTCAGGGCGTCTAGCACAGATACGCAGTATTTT. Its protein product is CASSFRASSTDTQYF.

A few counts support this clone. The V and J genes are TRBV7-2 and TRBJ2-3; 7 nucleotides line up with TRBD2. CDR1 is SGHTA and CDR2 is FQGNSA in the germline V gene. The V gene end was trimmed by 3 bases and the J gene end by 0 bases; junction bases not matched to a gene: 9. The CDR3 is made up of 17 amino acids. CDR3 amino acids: CASSLTPGGPSTDTQYF. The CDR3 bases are TGTGCCAGCAGCTTGACCCCGGGGGGACCTAGCACAGATACGCAGTATTTT.

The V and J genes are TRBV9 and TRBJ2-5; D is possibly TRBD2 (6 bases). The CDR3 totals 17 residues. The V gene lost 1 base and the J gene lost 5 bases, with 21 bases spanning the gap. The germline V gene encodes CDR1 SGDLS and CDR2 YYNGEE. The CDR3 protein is CASSVSGNGGAYETQYF. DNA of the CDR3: TGTGCCAGCAGCGTATCTGGTAACGGAGGGGCATATGAGACCCAGTACTTC.